This TCR beta chain was obtained from a study of STAT5B mutations in CD4+ large granular lymphocyte leukemia. The CDR3 is 15 amino acids. The V gene's germline CDR1 is SGHDT and CDR2 YYEEEE. Trimming removed 3 bases at V and 0 bases at J, with 13 bases between. Authors' analysis steps: The detection floor for productive clonotype frequency was 2.59 x 10-5. The table came from immunoSEQ multiplex PCR; TCRdb's copy has only in-frame clones and leaves some out. The D gene and trimming were derived from the DNA, and the V and J assignments and clone size from that table. The sample has tens of thousands of clones, around three quarters seen once.

Sequencing was performed on CD4+ T cells from blood buffy coats. The TCR was taken from a human donor in good health. This chain uses TRBV5-6 with TRBJ2-7, with D hard to call. The CDR3 DNA reads as TGTGCCAGCAGCTCCGGAGCCACCTACTCCTACGAGCAGTACTTC. This translates into CASSSGATYSYEQYF.